Sequencing of this T cell receptor beta chain was carried out in a study of blood T cell repertoires in COVID-19. Study overall: There were acute and convalescent COVID-19 samples, and they came from the United States, Italy and Spain.

One Seattle source followed patients from active infection through their disease course. Original methodology: Estimates of nucleated cell counts were drawn from the amplification of reference gene primers. Some clones are missing from TCRdb's copy, which holds only in-frame ones; the method was immunoSEQ multiplex PCR. The V and J calls and clone size were taken over from that table, and D and trimming were inferred from the DNA. The profile shows some 230,000 clones, 70% to 90% of them singletons. V dropped 4 bases and J dropped 0 bases, with 9 bases sitting between them. This CDR3 is 14 amino acids long. CDR1 and CDR2 from the germline V gene are LGHNA and YSLEER.

The sequencing input was peripheral blood. The sequence derives from a woman in her forties or fifties with COVID-19, enrolled during active disease. The rearrangement links TRBV4-3 to TRBJ1-1; tentative D call: TRBD1 (5 bases). DNA of the CDR3: TGCGCCAGCAGCCGGCAGGGAATGAACACTGAAGCTTTCTTT. Protein sequence: CASSRQGMNTEAFF.